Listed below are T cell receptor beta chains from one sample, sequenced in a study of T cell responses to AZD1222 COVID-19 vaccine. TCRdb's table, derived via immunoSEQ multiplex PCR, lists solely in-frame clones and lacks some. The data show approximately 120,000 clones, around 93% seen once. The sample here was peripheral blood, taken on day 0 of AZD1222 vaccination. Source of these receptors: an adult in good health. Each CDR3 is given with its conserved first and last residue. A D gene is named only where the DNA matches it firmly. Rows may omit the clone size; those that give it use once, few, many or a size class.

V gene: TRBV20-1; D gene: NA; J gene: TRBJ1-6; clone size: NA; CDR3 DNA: TGCAGTGCTAGTAGGGCCGCTTGGAATTCACCCCTCCACTTT; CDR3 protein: CSASRAAWNSPLHF
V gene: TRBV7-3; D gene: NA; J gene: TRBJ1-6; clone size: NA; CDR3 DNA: TGTGCCAGCAGCTTAAATACAGGTTCACCCCTCCACTTT; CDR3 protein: CASSLNTGSPLHF
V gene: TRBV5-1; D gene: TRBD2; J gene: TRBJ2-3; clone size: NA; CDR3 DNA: TGCGCCAGCAGCTTCCTAGCGGCCGGGGGGACAGATACGCAGTATTTT; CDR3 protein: CASSFLAAGGTDTQYF
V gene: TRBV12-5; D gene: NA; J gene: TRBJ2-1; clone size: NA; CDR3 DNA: TGTGCTAGTGGTTTGCCGGGAGATCCCAGCTCCTACAATGAGCAGTTCTTC; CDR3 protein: CASGLPGDPSSYNEQFF
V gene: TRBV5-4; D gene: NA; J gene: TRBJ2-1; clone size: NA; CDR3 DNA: TGTGCCAGCAGCTTATTGTCCCGGGGGGCATCCTACAATGAGCAGTTCTTC; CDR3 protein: CASSLLSRGASYNEQFF
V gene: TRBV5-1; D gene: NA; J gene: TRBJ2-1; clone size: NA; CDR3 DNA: TGCGCCAGCAGCTTCTCGGCTGGGGTCGGCGATGAGCAGTTCTTC; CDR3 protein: CASSFSAGVGDEQFF
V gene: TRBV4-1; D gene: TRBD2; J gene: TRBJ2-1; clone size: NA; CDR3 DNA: TGCGCCAGCAGCGGTAGCGGGGCTTACAATGAGCAGTTCTTC; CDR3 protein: CASSGSGAYNEQFF
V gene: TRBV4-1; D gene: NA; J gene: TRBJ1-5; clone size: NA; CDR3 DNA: TGCGCCAGCAGCCAAGGGGGGACACCTAATCAGCCCCAGCATTTT; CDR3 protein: CASSQGGTPNQPQHF
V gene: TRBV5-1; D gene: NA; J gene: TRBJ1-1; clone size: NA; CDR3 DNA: TGCGCCAGCAGGTCAGGGTCCGGTTTGAACACTGAAGCTTTCTTT; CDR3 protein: CASRSGSGLNTEAFF
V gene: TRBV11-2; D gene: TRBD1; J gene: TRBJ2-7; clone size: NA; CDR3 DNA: TGTGCCAGCACCCCCGACAGGGGTGACGAGCAGTACTTC; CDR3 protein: CASTPDRGDEQYF
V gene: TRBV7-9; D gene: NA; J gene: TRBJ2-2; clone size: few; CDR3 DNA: TGTGCCGTACCCCGGTATTCGGGCGCGAACACCGGGGAGCTGTTTTTT; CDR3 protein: CAVPRYSGANTGELFF
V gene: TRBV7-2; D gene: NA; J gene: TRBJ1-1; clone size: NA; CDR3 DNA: TGTGCCAGCAGCTTAGGGGGGGTGAACACTGAAGCTTTCTTT; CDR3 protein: CASSLGGVNTEAFF
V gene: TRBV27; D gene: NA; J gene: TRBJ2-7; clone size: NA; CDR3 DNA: TGTGCCAGCAGTTGCCCCCTCCCCGCCCCGGGGGAGCAGTACTTC; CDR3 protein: CASSCPLPAPGEQYF
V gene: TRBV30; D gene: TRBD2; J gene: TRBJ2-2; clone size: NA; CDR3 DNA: TGTGCCTCCGTTGGACTAGCGGGTCGCACCGGGGAGCTGTTTTTT; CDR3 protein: CASVGLAGRTGELFF
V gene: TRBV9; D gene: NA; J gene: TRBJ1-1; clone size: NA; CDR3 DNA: TGTGCCAGCAGCGCCGGTGGGGGACTGAACACTGAAGCTTTCTTT; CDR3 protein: CASSAGGGLNTEAFF
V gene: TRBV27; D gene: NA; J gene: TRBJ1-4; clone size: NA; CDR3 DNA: TGTGCCAGCAGTTCGAGACTGAGTGAAAAACTGTTTTTT; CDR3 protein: CASSSRLSEKLFF
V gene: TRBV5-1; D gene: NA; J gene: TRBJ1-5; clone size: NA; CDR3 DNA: TGCGCCAGCAGCTTGAGTGGGGATCAGCCCCAGCATTTT; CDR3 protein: CASSLSGDQPQHF
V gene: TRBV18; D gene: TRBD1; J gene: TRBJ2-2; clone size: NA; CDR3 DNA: TGTGCCAGCTCATCAATGTCTGCCGGGACAGCAAACACCGGGGAGCTGTTTTTT; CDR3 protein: CASSSMSAGTANTGELFF
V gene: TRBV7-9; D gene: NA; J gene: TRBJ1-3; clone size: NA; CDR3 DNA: TGTGCCAGCAGACCCAGACAAGGCTCTGGAAACACCATATATTTT; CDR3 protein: CASRPRQGSGNTIYF
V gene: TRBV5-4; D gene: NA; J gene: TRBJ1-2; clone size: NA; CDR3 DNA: TGTGCCAGCAGTCGGTACACGGATGGCTACACCTTC; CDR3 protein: CASSRYTDGYTF
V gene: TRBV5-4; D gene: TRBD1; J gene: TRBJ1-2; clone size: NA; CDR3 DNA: TGTGCCAGCAGCTTGGCGGGAGACAGGGGGTATGGCTACACCTTC; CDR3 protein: CASSLAGDRGYGYTF
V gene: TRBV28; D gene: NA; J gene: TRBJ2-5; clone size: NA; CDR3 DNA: TGTGCCGGCGGGACCTCGCAAGAGACCCAGTACTTC; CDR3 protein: CAGGTSQETQYF
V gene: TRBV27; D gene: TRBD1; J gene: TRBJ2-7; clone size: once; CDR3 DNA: TGTGCCAGCAGTCCCATACAGGGGTTCTTCTACGAGCAGTACTTC; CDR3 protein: CASSPIQGFFYEQYF
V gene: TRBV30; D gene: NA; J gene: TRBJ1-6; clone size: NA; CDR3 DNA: TGTGCCTGCCGACTGGGCTCCTATAATTCACCCCTCCACTTT; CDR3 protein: CACRLGSYNSPLHF
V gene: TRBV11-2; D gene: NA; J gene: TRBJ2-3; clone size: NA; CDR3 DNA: TGTGCCAGCAGCCTAAACACAGATACGCAGTATTTT; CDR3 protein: CASSLNTDTQYF
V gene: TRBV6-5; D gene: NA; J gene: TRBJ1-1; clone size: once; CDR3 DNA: TGTGCCAGCAAACCGGACGCTGAAGCTTTCTTT; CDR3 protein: CASKPDAEAFF
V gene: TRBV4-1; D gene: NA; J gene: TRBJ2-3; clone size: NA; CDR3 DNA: TGCGCCAGCAGCCAAGAGGGGCTAGCAGTCTTTTCAGATACGCAGTATTTT; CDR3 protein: CASSQEGLAVFSDTQYF
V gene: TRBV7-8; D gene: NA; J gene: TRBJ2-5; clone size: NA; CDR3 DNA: TGTGCCAGCAGCCCTAGTGGGGGACAAGAGACCCAGTACTTC; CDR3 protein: CASSPSGGQETQYF
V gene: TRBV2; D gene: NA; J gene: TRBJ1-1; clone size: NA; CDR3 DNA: TGTGCCAGCAGAGGAACCGTAGGGGGCACTGAAGCTTTCTTT; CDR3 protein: CASRGTVGGTEAFF
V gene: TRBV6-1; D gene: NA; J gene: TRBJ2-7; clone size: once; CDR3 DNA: TGTGCCAGCAGTGAAAGGACCACGAGGAGAGGGCGCACCTACGAGCAGTACTTC; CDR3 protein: CASSERTTRRGRTYEQYF
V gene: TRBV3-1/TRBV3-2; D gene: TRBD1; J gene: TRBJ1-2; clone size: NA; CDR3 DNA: TGTGCCAGCAGCCCGACAGGGGGCCGTGGCTACACCTTC; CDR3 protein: CASSPTGGRGYTF
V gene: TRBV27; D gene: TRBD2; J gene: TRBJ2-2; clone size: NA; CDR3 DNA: TGTGCCAGCAGTTTCTCGACTAGCGGGATTGACGGGGAGCTGTTTTTT; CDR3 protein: CASSFSTSGIDGELFF
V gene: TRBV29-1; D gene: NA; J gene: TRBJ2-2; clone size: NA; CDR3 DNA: TGCAGCGTTCGGCAGGGCATGACCGGGGAGCTGTTTTTT; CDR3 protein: CSVRQGMTGELFF
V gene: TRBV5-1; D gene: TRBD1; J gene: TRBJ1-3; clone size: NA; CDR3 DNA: TGCGCCAGCAGCTTGGCCGGACAGGGCCTCTCTGGAAACACCATATATTTT; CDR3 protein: CASSLAGQGLSGNTIYF
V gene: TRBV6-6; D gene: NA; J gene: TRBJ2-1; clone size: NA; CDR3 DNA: TGTGCCAGCAGTCCGAACCGGGACACCCTACCCCAGTTCTTC; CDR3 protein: CASSPNRDTLPQFF
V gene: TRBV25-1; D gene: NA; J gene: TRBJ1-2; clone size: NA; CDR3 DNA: TGTGCCAGCAGTGAACATTCTATCGGCTACACCTTC; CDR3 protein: CASSEHSIGYTF
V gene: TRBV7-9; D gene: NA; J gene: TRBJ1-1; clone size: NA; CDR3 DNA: TGTGCCAGCAGCTTAGCCGGGACGGATAAAGCTTTCTTT; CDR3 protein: CASSLAGTDKAFF
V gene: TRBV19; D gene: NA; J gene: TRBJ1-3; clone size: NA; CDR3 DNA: TGTGCCACCCGACGCTCTGGAAACACCATATATTTT; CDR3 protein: CATRRSGNTIYF
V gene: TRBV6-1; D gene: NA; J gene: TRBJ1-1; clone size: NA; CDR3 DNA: TGTGCCAGCAGTGAACGAGACACTGAAGCTTTCTTT; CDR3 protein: CASSERDTEAFF